These 10 T cell receptor beta chains were all obtained from the same sample, sequenced in a study of CXCR3-negative and CXCR3-positive naive CD8 T cells. 5' RACE that incorporated UMI labels was used to prepare the TRB cDNA libraries. One entry per CDR3 protein, without DNA, is what TCRdb gives after re-calling the 5' RACE reads. The sample has about 62,000 distinct CDR3 sequences. The specimen was naive CXCR3- CD8+ T cells from blood. Subset given: CD45RO-CCR7+CD27+CD95- naive CD8+ T cells lacking CXCR3 (TNR3-). The origin of the receptors is a human donor in good health. Some clones in this sample may be carry-over from other donors' samples.

The V call is TRBV12-3 or TRBV12-4, the J call TRBJ1-3; TCRdb indicates TRBD1, and absent DNA this call remains unverified. This CDR3 contains 16 residues. The CDR3 loop reads CASSLSGADPGNTIYF.

The chain has TRBV5-1 and TRBJ2-2; without DNA, the TCRdb call of TRBD1 cannot be checked. The CDR3 loop spans 17 amino acids. Germline assignment: CDR1 SGHRS and CDR2 YFSETQ. CDR3 sequence: CASSSGPGQGGTGELFF. Complete variable domain (other parts from reference TRBV5-1 and TRBJ2-2): KAGVTQTPRYLIKTRGQQVTLSCSPISGHRSVSWYQQTPGQGLQFLFEYFSETQRNKGNFPGRFSGRQFSNSRSEMNVSTLELGDSALYLCASSSGPGQGGTGELFFGEGSRLTVL.

The chain employs TRBV5-1 and TRBJ2-7; TCRdb outputs TRBD2, but without DNA this stays unchecked. This CDR3 contains 16 residues. Germline V lookup: CDR1 SGHRS, CDR2 YFSETQ. The CDR3 protein is CASSLARTSGTYEQYF.

The rearrangement uses TRBV6-6 and TRBJ1-2. Germline CDR1 reads MNHNY; CDR2 reads SVGAGI (reference sequence). This CDR3 comprises 11 residues. This CDR3 is CASSAAYGYTF.

The chain combines TRBV19 with TRBJ1-2; lacking DNA, the TRBD1 call made by TCRdb goes unchecked. Per the germline V gene, CDR1 is LNHDA and CDR2 is SQIVND (reference sequence). This CDR3 contains 15 residues. CDR3 protein: CASSIWTGDNYGYTF. The full variable domain, in which reference TRBV19 and TRBJ1-2 provide the parts outside the CDR3, is DGGITQSPKYLFRKEGQNVTLSCEQNLNHDAMYWYRQDPGQGLRLIYYSQIVNDFQKGDIAEGYSVSREKKESFPLTVTSAQKNPTAFYLCASSIWTGDNYGYTFGSGTRLTVV.

The CDR3 loop reads CASGLAGDTYEQYF. The V and J genes are TRBV5-1 and TRBJ2-7; as DNA is missing, the TRBD2 call by TCRdb cannot be tested. In germline, CDR1 is SGHRS, CDR2 YFSETQ. The CDR3 covers 14 residues.

The chain joins TRBV27 to TRBJ2-1; TCRdb lists TRBD2, though no DNA is available to test this call. The CDR3 runs to 15 residues. Germline loops: CDR1 MNHEY, CDR2 SMNVEV (reference sequence). The CDR3 loop is CASSLSTSGGPEQFF.

This chain connects TRBV29-1 to TRBJ1-4; TCRdb lists TRBD1, though no DNA is available to test this call. This CDR3 is built from 12 residues. Germline-derived CDR1 and CDR2 are SQVTM and ANQGSEA. CDR3 sequence: CSAAGGNEKLFF.

The chain uses TRBV7-8 and TRBJ2-7; TCRdb's D call of TRBD1 is untestable without DNA. The CDR3 runs 13 residues. Per the germline V gene, CDR1 is SGHVS and CDR2 is FQNEAQ. This CDR3 reads CASSLGGVQEQYF.

The chain recombines TRBV7-9 with TRBJ2-7; TCRdb picks TRBD1, but there is no DNA to check that call. CDR3 length: 13 residues. Germline V gives CDR1 SEHNR, CDR2 FQNEAQ (reference sequence). The CDR3 sequence: CASSLGTGHEQYF. Supplemented by reference TRBV7-9 and TRBJ2-7, the full variable domain reads DTGVSQNPRHKITKRGQNVTFRCDPISEHNRLYWYRQTLGQGPEFLTYFQNEAQLEKSRLLSDRFSAERPKGSFSTLEIQRTEQGDSAMYLCASSLGTGHEQYFGPGTRLTVT.